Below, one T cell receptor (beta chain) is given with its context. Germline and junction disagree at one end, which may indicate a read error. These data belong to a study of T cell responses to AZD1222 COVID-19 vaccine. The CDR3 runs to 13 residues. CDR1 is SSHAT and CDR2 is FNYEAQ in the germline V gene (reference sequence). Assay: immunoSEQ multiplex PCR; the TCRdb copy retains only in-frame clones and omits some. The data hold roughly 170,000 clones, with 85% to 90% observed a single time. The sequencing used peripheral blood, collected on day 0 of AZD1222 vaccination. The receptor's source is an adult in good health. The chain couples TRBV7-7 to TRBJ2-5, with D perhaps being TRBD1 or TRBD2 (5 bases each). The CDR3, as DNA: TGTGCTAGCAGCCGGGGACGGGAAGAGACCCAGTACTTC. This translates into CASSRGREETQYF.